The present T cell receptor beta chain was sequenced within a study of blood T cell repertoires in COVID-19. Study-level information: Acute and convalescent COVID-19 samples came from the United States, Italy and Spain. Sample material is recorded as cDNA or gDNA derived from T cells, B-cell-depleted T cells, or PBMCs.

CDR3 length: 15 residues. V lost 0 bases to trimming and J lost 3 bases, with 11 bases between them. CDR1 and CDR2 from the germline V gene are MNHEY and SVGAGI. Per the original data handling: Amplification from reference gene primers served as the basis for estimated nucleated cell counts. Using immunoSEQ multiplex PCR, the repertoire was profiled, and TCRdb retains in-frame clones only, with some absent. The V and J calls and clone size come from that table; D and trimming were worked out from the DNA. The table records approximately 130,000 clones, 80% to 90% of them present only once. The sequence came from a human donor in a cohort sampled during active COVID-19. The V and J genes are TRBV6-5 and TRBJ1-1; D gene uncertain. The source material was peripheral blood. In DNA form, the CDR3 reads TGTGCCAGCAGTTACTCGGAGGGCGGGGACACTGAAGCTTTCTTT. This codes for CASSYSEGGDTEAFF.